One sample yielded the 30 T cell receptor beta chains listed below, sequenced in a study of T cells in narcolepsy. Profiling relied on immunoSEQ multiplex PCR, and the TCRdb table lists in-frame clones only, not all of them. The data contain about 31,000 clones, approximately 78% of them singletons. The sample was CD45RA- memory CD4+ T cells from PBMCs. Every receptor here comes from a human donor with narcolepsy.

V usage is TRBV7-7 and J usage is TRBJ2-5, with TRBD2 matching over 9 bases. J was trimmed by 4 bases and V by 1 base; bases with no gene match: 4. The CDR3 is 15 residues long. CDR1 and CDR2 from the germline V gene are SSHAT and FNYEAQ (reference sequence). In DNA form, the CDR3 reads TGTGCCAGCAGCTTAGGTGCGGGGGGGAGAGAGACCCAGTACTTC. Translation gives CASSLGAGGRETQYF.

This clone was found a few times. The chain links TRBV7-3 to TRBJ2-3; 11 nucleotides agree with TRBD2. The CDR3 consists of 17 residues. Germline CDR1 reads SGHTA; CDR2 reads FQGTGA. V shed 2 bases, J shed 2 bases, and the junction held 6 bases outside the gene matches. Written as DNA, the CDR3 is TGTGCCAGCAGCTTAGGTAGCGGGGGGGCCAACACAGATACGCAGTATTTT. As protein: CASSLGSGGANTDTQYF.

The CDR3 reads CASSLEASGGYEQYF. As DNA, the CDR3 is TGTGCCAGCAGCTTGGAGGCTAGCGGGGGCTACGAGCAGTACTTC. V and J are TRBV5-4 and TRBJ2-7; 10 bases line up with TRBD2. In germline, CDR1 is SGHNT, CDR2 YYREEE (reference sequence). V trimming: 0 bases; J trimming: 3 bases; junction bases outside the gene matches: 3. The CDR3 totals 15 residues.

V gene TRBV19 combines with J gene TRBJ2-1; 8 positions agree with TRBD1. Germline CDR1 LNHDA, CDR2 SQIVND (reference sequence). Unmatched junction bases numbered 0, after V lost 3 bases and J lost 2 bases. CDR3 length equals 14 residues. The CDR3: CASSIRGPYNEQFF. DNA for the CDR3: TGTGCCAGTAGTATCAGGGGGCCCTACAATGAGCAGTTCTTC.

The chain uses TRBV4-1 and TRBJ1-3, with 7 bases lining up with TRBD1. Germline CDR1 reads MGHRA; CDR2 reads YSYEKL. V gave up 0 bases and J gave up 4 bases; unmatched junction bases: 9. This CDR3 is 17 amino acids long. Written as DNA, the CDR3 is TGCGCCAGCAGCCAAGAGGGTAGGGGGCCGTCGGGAAACACCATATATTTT. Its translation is CASSQEGRGPSGNTIYF.

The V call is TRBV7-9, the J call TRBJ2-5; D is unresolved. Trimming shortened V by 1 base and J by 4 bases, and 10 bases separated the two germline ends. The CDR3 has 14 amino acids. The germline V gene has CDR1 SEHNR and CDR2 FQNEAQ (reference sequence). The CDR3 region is CASSLGLPGETQYF. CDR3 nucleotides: TGTGCCAGCAGCTTAGGGCTCCCCGGAGAGACCCAGTACTTC. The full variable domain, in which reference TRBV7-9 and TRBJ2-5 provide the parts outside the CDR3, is DTGVSQNPRHKITKRGQNVTFRCDPISEHNRLYWYRQTLGQGPEFLTYFQNEAQLEKSRLLSDRFSAERPKGSFSTLEIQRTEQGDSAMYLCASSLGLPGETQYFGPGTRLLVL.

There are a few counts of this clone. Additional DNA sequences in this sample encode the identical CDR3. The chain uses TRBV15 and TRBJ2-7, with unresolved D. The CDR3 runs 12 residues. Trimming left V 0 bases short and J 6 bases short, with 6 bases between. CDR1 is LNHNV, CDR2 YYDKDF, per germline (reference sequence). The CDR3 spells CATSRDGVEQYF. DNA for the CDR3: TGTGCCACCAGCAGAGATGGCGTCGAGCAGTACTTC.

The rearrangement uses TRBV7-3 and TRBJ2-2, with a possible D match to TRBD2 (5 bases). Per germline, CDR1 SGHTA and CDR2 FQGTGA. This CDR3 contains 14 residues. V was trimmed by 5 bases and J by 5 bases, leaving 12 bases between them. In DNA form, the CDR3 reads TGTGCCAGCAGCCCCCGGCGAGGGACCGGGGAGCTGTTTTTT. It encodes CASSPRRGTGELFF.

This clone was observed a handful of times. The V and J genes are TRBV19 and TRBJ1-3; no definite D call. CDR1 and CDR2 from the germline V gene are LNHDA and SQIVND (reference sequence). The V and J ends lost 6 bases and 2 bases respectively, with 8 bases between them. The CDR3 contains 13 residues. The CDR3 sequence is CASSGTPGNTIYF. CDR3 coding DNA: TGTGCCAGTAGCGGCACTCCTGGAAACACCATATATTTT.

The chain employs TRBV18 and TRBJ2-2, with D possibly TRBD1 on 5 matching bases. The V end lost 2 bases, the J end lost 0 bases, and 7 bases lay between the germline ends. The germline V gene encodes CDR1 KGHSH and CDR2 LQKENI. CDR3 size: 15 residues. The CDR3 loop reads CASSPETANTGELFF. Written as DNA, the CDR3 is TGTGCCAGCTCACCAGAGACAGCGAACACCGGGGAGCTGTTTTTT. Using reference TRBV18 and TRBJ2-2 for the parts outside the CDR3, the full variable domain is NAGVMQNPRHLVRRRGQEARLRCSPMKGHSHVYWYRQLPEEGLKFMVYLQKENIIDESGMPKERFSAEFPKEGPSILRIQQVVRGDSAAYFCASSPETANTGELFFGEGSRLTVL.

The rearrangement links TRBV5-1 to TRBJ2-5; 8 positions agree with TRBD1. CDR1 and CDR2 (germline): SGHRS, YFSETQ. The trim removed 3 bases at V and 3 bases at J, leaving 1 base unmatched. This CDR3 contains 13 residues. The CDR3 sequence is CASSSGGEETQYF. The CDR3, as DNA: TGCGCCAGCAGCTCAGGGGGCGAAGAGACCCAGTACTTC.

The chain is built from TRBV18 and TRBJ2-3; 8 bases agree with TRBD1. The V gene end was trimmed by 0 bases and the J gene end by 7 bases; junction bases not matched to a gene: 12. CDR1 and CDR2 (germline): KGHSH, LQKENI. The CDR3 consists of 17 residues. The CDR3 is CASSPPRTGPLTNTQYF. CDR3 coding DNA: TGTGCCAGCTCACCACCCAGGACAGGGCCCTTGACAAATACGCAGTATTTT.

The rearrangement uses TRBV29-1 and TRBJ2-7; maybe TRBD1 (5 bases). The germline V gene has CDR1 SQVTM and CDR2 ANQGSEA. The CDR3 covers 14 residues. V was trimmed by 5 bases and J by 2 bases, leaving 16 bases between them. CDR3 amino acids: CSVNFRASPYEQYF. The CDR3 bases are TGCAGCGTTAACTTCAGGGCCAGCCCCTACGAGCAGTACTTC.

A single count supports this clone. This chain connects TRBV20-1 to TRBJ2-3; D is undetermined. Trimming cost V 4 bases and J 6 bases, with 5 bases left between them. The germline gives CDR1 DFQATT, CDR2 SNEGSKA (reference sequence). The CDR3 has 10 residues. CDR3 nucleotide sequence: TGCAGTGCTATTTGGGATACGCAGTATTTT. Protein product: CSAIWDTQYF.

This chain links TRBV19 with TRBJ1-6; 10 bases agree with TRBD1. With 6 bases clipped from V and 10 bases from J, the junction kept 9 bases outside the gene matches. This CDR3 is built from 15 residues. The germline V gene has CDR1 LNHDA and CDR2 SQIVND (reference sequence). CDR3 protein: CASSRGRDRGSPLHF. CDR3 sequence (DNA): TGTGCCAGTAGCCGGGGAAGGGACAGGGGATCACCCCTCCACTTT.

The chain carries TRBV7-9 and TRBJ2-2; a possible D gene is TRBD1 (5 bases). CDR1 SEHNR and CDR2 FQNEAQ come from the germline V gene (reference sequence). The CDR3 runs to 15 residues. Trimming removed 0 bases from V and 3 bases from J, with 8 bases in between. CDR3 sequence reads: CASSLALGDTGELFF. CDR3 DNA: TGTGCCAGCAGCTTAGCGCTAGGGGACACCGGGGAGCTGTTTTTT.

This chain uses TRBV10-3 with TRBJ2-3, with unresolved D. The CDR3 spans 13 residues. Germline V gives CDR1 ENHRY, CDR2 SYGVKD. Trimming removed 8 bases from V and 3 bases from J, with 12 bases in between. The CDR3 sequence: CAIAPAVTDTQYF. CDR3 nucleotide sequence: TGTGCCATCGCCCCGGCTGTTACAGATACGCAGTATTTT.

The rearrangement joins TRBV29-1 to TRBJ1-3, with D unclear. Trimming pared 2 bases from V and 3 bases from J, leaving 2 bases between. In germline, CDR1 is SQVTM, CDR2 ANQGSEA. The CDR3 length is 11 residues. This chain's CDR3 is CSVERGNTIYF. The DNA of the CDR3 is TGCAGCGTTGAACGTGGAAACACCATATATTTT.

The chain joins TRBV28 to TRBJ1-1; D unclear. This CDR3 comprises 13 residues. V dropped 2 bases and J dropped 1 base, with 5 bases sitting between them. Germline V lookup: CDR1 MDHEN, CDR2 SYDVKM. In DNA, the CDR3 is TGTGCCAGCAGTTTAGACCCGAACACTGAAGCTTTCTTT. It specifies CASSLDPNTEAFF.

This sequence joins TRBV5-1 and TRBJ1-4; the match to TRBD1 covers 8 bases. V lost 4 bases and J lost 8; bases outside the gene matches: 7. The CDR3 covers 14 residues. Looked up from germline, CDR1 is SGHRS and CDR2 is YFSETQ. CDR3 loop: CASSRGQGSEKLFF. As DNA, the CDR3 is TGCGCCAGCAGCCGTGGACAGGGATCAGAAAAACTGTTTTTT.

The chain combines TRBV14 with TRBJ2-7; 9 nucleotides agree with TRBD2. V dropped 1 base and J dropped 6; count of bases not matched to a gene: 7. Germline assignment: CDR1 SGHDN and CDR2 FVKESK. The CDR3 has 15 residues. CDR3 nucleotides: TGTGCCAGCAGCCAAGCTCGCGGGAGGGCTGCCGAGCAGTACTTC. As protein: CASSQARGRAAEQYF.

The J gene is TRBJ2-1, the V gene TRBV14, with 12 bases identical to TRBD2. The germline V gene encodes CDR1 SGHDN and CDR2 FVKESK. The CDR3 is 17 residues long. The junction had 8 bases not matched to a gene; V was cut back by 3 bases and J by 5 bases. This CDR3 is CASSQRVGLAGNNEQFF. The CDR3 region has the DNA TGTGCCAGCAGCCAGAGGGTCGGACTAGCGGGGAACAATGAGCAGTTCTTC.

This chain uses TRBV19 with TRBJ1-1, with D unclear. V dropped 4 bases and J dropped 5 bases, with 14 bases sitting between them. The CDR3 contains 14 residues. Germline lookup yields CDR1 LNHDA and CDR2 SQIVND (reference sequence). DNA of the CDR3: TGTGCCAGTAGTACCCAGTTCGGAGGGACTGAAGCTTTCTTT. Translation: CASSTQFGGTEAFF.

The CDR3 is CASSLRAGGSFNEQFF. The CDR3 region has the DNA TGTGCCAGCAGCTTAAGGGCGGGAGGGAGCTTCAATGAGCAGTTCTTC. The chain is built from TRBV7-3 and TRBJ2-1; TRBD2 matches at 9 bases. This CDR3 is built from 16 residues. Unmatched junction bases numbered 7, after V lost 1 base and J lost 6 bases. Germline CDR1 SGHTA, CDR2 FQGTGA. The full variable domain, in which reference TRBV7-3 and TRBJ2-1 provide the parts outside the CDR3, is GAGVSQTPSNKVTEKGKYVELRCDPISGHTALYWYRQSLGQGPEFLIYFQGTGAADDSGLPNDRFFAVRPEGSVSTLKIQRTERGDSAVYLCASSLRAGGSFNEQFFGPGTRLTVL.

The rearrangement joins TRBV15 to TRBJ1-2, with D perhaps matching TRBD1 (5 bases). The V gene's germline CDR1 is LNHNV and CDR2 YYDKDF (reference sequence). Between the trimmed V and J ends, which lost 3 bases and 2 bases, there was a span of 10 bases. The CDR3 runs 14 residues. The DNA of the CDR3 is TGTGCCACCAGCAGCGCCGGGACGAACTATGGCTACACCTTC. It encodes CATSSAGTNYGYTF.

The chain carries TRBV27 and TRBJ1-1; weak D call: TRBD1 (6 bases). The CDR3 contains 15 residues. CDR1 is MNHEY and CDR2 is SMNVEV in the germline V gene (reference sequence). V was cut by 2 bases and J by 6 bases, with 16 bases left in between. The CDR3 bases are TGTGCCAGCAGTTTAGTCTCGGGTAGGGGGTCTGAAGCTTTCTTT. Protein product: CASSLVSGRGSEAFF.

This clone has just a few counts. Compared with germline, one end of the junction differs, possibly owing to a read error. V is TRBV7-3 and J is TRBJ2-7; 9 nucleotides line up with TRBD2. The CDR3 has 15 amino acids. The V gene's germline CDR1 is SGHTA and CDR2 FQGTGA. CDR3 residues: CASSLTASGIYEQYF. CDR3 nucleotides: TGTGCCAGCAGTTTAACGGCTAGCGGGATCTACGAGCAGTACTTC.

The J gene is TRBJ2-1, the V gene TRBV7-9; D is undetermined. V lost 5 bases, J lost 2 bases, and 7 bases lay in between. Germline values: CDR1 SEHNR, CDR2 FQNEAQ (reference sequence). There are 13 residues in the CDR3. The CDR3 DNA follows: TGTGCCAGCAGCCCCGACACCTACAATGAGCAGTTCTTC. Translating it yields CASSPDTYNEQFF.

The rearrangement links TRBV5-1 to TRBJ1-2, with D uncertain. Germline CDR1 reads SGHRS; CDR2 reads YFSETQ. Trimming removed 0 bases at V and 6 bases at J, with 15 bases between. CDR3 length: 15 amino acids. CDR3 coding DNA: TGCGCCAGCAGCTTGGAGGGCGGACGTCTGGATGGCTACACCTTC. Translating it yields CASSLEGGRLDGYTF.

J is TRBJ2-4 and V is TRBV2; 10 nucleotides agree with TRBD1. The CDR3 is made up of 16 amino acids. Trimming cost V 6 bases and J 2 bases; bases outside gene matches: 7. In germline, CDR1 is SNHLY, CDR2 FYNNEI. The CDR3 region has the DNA TGTGCCAGCAGGAAAGACAGGGGGCTTACCAAAAACATTCAGTACTTC. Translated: CASRKDRGLTKNIQYF.